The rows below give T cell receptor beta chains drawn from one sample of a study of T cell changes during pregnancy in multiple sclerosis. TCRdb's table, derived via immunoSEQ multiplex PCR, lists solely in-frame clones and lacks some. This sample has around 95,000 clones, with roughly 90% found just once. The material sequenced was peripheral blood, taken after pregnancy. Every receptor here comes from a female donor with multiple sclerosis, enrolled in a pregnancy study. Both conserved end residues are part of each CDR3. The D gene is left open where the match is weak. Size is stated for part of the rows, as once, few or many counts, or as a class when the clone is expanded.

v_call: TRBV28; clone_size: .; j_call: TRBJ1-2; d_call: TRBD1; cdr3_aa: CASFRTGGRGGYTF; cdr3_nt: TGTGCCAGCTTCCGGACAGGGGGCCGTGGGGGCTACACCTTC
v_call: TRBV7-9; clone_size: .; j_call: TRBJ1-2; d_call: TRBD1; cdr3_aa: CASSLASRTGGNYGYTF; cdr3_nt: TGTGCCAGCAGCTTAGCGTCAAGGACAGGGGGCAACTATGGCTACACCTTC
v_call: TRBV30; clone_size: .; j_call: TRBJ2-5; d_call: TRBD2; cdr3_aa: CAWSGRTSGTQETQYF; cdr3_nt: TGTGCCTGGAGTGGACGGACTAGCGGAACACAAGAGACCCAGTACTTC
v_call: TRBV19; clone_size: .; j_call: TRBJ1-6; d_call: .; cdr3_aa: CASGAGTPNSPLHF; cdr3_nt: TGTGCCAGTGGCGCCGGGACACCAAATTCACCCCTCCACTTT
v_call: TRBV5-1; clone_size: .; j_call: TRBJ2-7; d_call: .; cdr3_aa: CASSLGGAREQYF; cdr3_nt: TGCGCCAGCAGCTTGGGCGGGGCTCGGGAGCAGTACTTC
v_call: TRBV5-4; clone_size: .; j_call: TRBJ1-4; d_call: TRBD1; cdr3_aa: CASRDDRGTGKLFF; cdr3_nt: TGTGCCAGCAGGGATGACAGGGGGACCGGAAAACTGTTTTTT
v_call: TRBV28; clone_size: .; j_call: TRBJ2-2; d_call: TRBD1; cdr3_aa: CASREQGAGELFF; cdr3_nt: TGTGCCAGCAGGGAGCAGGGGGCCGGGGAGCTGTTTTTT
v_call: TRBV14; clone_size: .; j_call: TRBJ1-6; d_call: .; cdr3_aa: CASSQAQYNSPLHF; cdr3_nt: TGTGCCAGCAGCCAAGCCCAGTATAATTCACCCCTCCACTTT
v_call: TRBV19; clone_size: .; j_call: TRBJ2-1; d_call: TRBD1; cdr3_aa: CASGQGDYNEQFF; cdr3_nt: TGTGCCAGTGGACAGGGGGACTACAATGAGCAGTTCTTC
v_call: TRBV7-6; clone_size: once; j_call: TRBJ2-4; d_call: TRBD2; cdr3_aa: CASSPYRGLAGTENIQYF; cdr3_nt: TGTGCCAGCAGCCCCTACCGCGGATTAGCGGGGACTGAAAACATTCAGTACTTC
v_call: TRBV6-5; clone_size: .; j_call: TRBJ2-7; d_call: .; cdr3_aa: CASSYETGSYEQYF; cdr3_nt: TGTGCCAGCAGTTACGAAACAGGGTCATACGAGCAGTACTTC
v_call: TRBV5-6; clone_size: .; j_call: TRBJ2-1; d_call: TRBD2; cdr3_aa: CASSWGLAGGNEQFF; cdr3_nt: TGTGCCAGCAGCTGGGGACTAGCGGGGGGGAATGAGCAGTTCTTC
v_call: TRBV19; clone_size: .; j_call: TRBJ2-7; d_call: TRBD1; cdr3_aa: CASTDRDGPYEQYF; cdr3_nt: TGTGCCAGTACCGACAGGGATGGCCCCTACGAGCAGTACTTC
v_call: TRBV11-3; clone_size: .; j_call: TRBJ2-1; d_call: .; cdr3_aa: CASSGWLGGGPGDEQFF; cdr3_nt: TGTGCCAGCAGCGGGTGGTTGGGCGGGGGCCCCGGAGATGAGCAGTTCTTC
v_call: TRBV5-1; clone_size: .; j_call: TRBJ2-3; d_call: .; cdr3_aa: CASSEPTNTDTQYF; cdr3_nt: TGCGCCAGCAGCGAGCCAACTAACACAGATACGCAGTATTTT
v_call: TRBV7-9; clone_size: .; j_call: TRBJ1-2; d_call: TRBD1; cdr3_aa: CASSLAGQGHYGYTF; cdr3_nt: TGTGCCAGCAGCTTAGCCGGACAGGGTCACTATGGCTACACCTTC
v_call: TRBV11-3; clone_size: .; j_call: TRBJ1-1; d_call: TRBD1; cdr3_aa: CASSLGGTGLEAFF; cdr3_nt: TGTGCCAGCAGCTTAGGTGGGACAGGCCTTGAAGCTTTCTTT
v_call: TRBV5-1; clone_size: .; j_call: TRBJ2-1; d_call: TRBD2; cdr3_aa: CASSLETSGGSRFGRRQFF; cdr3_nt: TGCGCCAGCAGCTTGGAGACTAGCGGGGGTTCCAGGTTTGGACGTCGGCAGTTCTTC
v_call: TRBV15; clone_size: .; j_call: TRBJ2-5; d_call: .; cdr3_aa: CATSRSGKETQYF; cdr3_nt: TGTGCCACCAGCCGCTCAGGGAAAGAGACCCAGTACTTC
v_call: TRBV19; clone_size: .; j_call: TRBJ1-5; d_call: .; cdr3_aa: CASSIRGQTNQPQHF; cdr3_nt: TGTGCCAGTAGTATCCGAGGACAGACTAATCAGCCCCAGCATTTT
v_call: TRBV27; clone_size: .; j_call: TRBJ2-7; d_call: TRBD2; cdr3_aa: CASSFHTSGGLSEQYF; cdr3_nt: TGTGCCAGCAGTTTCCACACTAGCGGGGGCCTAAGCGAGCAGTACTTC
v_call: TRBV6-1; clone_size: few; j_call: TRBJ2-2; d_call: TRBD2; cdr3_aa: CASTPGLDTAGELFF; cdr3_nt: TGTGCCAGTACGCCGGGACTAGATACGGCCGGGGAGCTGTTTTTT
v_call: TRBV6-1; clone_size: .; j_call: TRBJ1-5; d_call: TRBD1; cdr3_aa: CASMRGPGQPQHF; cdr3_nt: TGTGCCAGCATGAGGGGGCCGGGTCAGCCCCAGCATTTT
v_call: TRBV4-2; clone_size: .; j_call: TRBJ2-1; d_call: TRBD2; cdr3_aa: CASSLTGTSQGEQFF; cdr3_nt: TGTGCCAGCAGCTTAACCGGGACTAGTCAAGGTGAGCAGTTCTTC
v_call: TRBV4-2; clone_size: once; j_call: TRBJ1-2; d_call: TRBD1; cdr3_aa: CASSQDLTGGFDPYGYTF; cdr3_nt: TGTGCCAGCAGCCAAGATTTGACAGGGGGATTCGATCCCTATGGCTACACCTTC
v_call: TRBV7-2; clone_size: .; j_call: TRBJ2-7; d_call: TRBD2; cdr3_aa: CASSYVRGGEQYF; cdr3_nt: TGTGCCAGCAGCTACGTCCGGGGGGGCGAGCAGTACTTC
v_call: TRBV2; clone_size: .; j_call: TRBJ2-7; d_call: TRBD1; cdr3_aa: CASRAGTGYEQYF; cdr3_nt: TGTGCCAGCAGGGCCGGGACAGGCTACGAGCAGTACTTC
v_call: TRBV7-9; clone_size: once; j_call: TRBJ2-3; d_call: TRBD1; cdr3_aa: CASSSTRKGASTDTQYF; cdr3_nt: TGTGCCAGCAGCTCCACGCGAAAGGGGGCGAGCACAGATACGCAGTATTTT
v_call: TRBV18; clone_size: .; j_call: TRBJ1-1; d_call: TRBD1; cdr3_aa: CASSPRTGGTEAFF; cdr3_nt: TGTGCCAGCTCACCACGGACAGGGGGCACTGAAGCTTTCTTT
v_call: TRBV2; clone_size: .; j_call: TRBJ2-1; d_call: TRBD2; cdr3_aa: CASGRTSGEGEQFF; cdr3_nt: TGTGCCAGCGGAAGGACTAGCGGGGAGGGAGAGCAGTTCTTC
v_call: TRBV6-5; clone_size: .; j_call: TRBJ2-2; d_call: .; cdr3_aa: CASSRGEIRTGELFF; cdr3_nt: TGTGCCAGCAGCCGCGGGGAGATCCGTACCGGGGAGCTGTTTTTT
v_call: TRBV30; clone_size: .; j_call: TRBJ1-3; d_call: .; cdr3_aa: CAWSVFGRNSGNTIYF; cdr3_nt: TGTGCCTGGAGTGTATTTGGCAGGAACTCTGGAAACACCATATATTTT
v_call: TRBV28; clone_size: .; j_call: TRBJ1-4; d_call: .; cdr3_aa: CASSPSGGSNEKLFF; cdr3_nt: TGTGCCAGCAGTCCGTCCGGGGGGTCTAATGAAAAACTGTTTTTT
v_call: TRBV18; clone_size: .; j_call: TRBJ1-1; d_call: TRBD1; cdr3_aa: CASSSSGQGTEAFF; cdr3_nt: TGTGCCAGCTCATCAAGTGGACAGGGCACTGAAGCTTTCTTT
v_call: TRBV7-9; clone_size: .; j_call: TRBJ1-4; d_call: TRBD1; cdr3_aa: CASSFGTAATNEKLFF; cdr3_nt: TGTGCCAGCAGCTTCGGGACAGCTGCAACTAATGAAAAACTGTTTTTT
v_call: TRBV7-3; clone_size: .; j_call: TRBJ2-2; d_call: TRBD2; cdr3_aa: CASSLRSGGRAGELFF; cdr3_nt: TGTGCCAGCAGCTTACGATCGGGAGGGAGGGCCGGGGAGCTGTTTTTT
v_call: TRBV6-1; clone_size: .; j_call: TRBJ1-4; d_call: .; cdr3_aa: CASTTGATNEKLFF; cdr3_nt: TGTGCCAGCACCACAGGTGCAACTAATGAAAAACTGTTTTTT
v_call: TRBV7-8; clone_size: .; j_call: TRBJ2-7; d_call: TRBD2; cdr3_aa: CASSFISPGGPGEQYF; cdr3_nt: TGTGCCAGCAGCTTTATTTCCCCGGGAGGGCCGGGGGAGCAGTACTTC
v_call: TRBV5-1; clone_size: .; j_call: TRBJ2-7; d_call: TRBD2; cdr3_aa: CASSLTGLADPAYEQYF; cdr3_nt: TGCGCCAGCAGCTTGACTGGACTAGCGGACCCCGCCTACGAGCAGTACTTC
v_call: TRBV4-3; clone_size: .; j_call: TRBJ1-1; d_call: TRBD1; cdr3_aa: CASSLGTGGNTEAFF; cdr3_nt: TGCGCCAGCAGCCTAGGGACAGGGGGCAATACTGAAGCTTTCTTT
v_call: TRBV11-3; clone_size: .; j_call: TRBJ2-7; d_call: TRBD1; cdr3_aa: CASSLVWDRNSYEQYF; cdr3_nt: TGTGCCAGCAGCTTAGTTTGGGACAGGAACTCCTACGAGCAGTACTTC
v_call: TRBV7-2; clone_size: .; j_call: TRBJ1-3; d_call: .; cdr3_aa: CASSLGQNTIYF; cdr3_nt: TGTGCCAGCAGCTTAGGGCAGAACACCATATATTTT
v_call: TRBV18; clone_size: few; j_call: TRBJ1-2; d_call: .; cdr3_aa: CASSPREAYGYTF; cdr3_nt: TGTGCCAGCTCACCACGCGAGGCCTATGGCTACACCTTC
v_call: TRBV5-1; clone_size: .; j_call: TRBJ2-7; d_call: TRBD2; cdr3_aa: CASRPGLAGGPRRLYEQYF; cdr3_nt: TGCGCCAGCAGACCTGGACTAGCGGGAGGGCCACGACGGCTCTACGAGCAGTACTTC
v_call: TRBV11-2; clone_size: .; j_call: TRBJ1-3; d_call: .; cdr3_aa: CASSFPRSSGNTIYF; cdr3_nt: TGTGCCAGCAGCTTTCCCCGGAGCTCTGGAAACACCATATATTTT
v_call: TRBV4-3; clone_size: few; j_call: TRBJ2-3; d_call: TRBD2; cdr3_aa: CASSQGGSGKAQYF; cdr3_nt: TGCGCCAGCAGCCAAGGTGGTAGCGGGAAGGCGCAGTATTTT
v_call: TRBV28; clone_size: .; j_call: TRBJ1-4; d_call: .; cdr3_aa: CASRALGAGNEKLFF; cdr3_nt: TGTGCCAGCAGGGCGTTAGGGGCTGGTAATGAAAAACTGTTTTTT
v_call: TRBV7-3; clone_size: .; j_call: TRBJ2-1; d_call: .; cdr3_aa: CASAENNEQFF; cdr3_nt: TGTGCCAGCGCGGAAAACAATGAGCAGTTCTTC
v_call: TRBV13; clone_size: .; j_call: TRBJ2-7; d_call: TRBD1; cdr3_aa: CASSLPVGQGSEQYF; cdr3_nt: TGTGCCAGCAGCTTGCCCGTCGGACAGGGGAGCGAGCAGTACTTC
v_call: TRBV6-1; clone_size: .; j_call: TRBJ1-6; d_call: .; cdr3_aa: CASSEPRDGNSPLHF; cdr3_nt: TGTGCCAGCAGTGAACCCAGGGATGGTAATTCACCCCTCCACTTT
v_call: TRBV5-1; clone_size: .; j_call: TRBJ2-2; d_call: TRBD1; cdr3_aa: CASRRQQGWKNWGTGELFF; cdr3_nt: TGCGCCAGCAGGCGTCAACAGGGGTGGAAAAACTGGGGCACCGGGGAGCTGTTTTTT
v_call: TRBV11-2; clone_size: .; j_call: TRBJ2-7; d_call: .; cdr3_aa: CASSLEGGYNEQYF; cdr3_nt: TGTGCCAGCAGCTTAGAGGGGGGTTACAACGAGCAGTACTTC
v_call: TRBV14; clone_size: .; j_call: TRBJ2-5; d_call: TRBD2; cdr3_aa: CASSQETAGGWETQYF; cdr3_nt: TGTGCCAGCAGCCAAGAGACTGCGGGGGGCTGGGAGACCCAGTACTTC
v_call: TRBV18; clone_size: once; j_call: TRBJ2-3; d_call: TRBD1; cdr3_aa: CASSFLRDRSTDTQYF; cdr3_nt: TGTGCCAGCTCGTTCCTACGGGACAGAAGCACAGATACGCAGTATTTT
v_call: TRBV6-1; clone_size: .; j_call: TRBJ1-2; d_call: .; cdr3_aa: CASSLPDRDGYTF; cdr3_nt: TGTGCCAGCAGTCTTCCCGACCGGGATGGGTACACCTTC